A selection of T cell receptor beta chains follows, all from one sample in a study of CD8+ T cells in alopecia areata. Using immunoSEQ multiplex PCR, the repertoire was profiled, and TCRdb retains in-frame clones only, with some absent. Here the sample spans about 140,000 clones, approximately 90% being singletons. The starting material was CD8+ T cells sorted from blood, obtained at week 4, from a patient treated with tofacitinib. Every receptor here comes from a human donor with alopecia areata. Each CDR3 is given with its conserved first and last residue.

v_gene: TRBV6-5; CDR3aa: CASTQGGGLVTEAFF
v_gene: TRBV12-5; CDR3aa: CASGRGLTDTQYF
v_gene: TRBV7-3; CDR3aa: CASSLGDTGELFF
v_gene: TRBV9; CDR3aa: CASSVTEVSGNTIYF
v_gene: TRBV28; CDR3aa: CASSPTGGSTDTQYF
v_gene: TRBV10-2; CDR3aa: CASSEGGLKGEQYF
v_gene: TRBV7-9; CDR3aa: CASSRGGDTQYF
v_gene: TRBV14; CDR3aa: CASSQGGVYGYTF
v_gene: TRBV5-6; CDR3aa: CASSHKGQGLTEAFF
v_gene: TRBV5-1; CDR3aa: CASSLVTDYEQYF
v_gene: TRBV6-1; CDR3aa: CASSELGTGNYGYTF
v_gene: TRBV29-1; CDR3aa: CSVEEGDRPYEQYF
v_gene: TRBV9; CDR3aa: CASSVDGSSTDTQYF
v_gene: TRBV15; CDR3aa: CATSVEVMGHHPHTEAFF
v_gene: TRBV7-3; CDR3aa: CASSLGTSRTDTQYF
v_gene: TRBV27; CDR3aa: CASRIGAVSTDTQYF
v_gene: TRBV30; CDR3aa: CASQLLTGGAYEQYF
v_gene: TRBV30; CDR3aa: CAWSSLRGTQETQYF
v_gene: TRBV4-1; CDR3aa: CASSQVPGSSYNEQFF
v_gene: TRBV9; CDR3aa: CASSVGIASTDTQYF